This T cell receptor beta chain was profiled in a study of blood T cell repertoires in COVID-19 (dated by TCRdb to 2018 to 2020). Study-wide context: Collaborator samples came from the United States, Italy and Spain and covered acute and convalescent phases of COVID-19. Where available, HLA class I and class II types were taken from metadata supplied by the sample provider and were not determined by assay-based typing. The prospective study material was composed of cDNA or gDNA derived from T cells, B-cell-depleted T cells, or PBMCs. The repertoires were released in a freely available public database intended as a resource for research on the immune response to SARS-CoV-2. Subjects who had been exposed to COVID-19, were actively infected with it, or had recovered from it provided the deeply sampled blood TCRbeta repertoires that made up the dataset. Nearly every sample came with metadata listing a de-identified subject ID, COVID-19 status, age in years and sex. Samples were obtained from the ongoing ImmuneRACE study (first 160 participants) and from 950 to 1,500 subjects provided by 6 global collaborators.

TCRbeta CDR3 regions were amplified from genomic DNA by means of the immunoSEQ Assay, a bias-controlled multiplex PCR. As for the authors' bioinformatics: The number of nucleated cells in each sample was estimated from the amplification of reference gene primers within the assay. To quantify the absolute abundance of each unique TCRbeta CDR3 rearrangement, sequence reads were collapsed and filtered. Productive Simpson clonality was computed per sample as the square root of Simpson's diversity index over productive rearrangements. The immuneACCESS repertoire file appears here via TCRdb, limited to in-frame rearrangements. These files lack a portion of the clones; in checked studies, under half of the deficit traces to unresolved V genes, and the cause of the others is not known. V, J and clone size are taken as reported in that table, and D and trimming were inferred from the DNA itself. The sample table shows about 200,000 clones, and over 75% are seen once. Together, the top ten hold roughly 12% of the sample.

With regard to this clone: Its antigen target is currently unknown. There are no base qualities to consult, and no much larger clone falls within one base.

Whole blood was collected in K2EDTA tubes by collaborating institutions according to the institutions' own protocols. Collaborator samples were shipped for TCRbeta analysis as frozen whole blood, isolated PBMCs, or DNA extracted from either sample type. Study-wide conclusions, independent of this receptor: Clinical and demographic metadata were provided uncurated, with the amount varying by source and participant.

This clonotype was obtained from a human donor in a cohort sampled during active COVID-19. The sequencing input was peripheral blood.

The CDR3 reads as follows: CASSLGAAGLVGYTF. The DNA reads as follows: TGTGCCAGCAGCCTGGGGGCTGCAGGGTTGGTAGGCTACACCTTC. This chain joins TRBV5-5 to TRBJ1-2; 6 matching bases give a weak D call of TRBD1. The CDR3 runs 15 residues from the cysteine to the phenylalanine. CDR3 DNA is the only sequence kept; it has 45 bases, read in frame from the first base. V gives up 4 bases and J gives up 8 bases, and the segment between their germline ends measures 21 bases. The germline V gene (reference sequence) specifies SGHKS as CDR1 and YYEKEE as CDR2.